This T cell receptor beta chain was sequenced for a study of cytomegalovirus exposure and HLA in healthy donors. The PCR had 60 Vbeta and 13 Jbeta primers. The method was immunoSEQ multiplex PCR; TCRdb's version includes in-frame clones alone and lacks a portion of them. The repertoire holds about 230,000 clones, with under 90% as singletons. CDR1 and CDR2 from the germline V gene are GTSNPN and SVGIG (reference sequence). This CDR3 comprises 13 residues. Trimming took off 2 bases at V and 7 bases at J, with 15 bases between the two ends. The chain recombines TRBV30 with TRBJ2-7; a possible D gene is TRBD1 (6 bases). The specimen sequenced was PBMCs. The receptor comes from a human donor in good health. CDR3 in DNA: TGTGCCTGGAGTAACAGGGCCTTGGGGGAGCAGTACTTC. It specifies CAWSNRALGEQYF. Combining the CDR3 with reference TRBV30 and TRBJ2-7 gives the whole variable domain SQTIHQWPATLVQPVGSPLSLECTVEGTSNPNLYWYRQAAGRGLQLLFYSVGIGQISSEVPQNLSASRPQDRQFILSSKKLLLSDSGFYLCAWSNRALGEQYFGPGTRLTVT.